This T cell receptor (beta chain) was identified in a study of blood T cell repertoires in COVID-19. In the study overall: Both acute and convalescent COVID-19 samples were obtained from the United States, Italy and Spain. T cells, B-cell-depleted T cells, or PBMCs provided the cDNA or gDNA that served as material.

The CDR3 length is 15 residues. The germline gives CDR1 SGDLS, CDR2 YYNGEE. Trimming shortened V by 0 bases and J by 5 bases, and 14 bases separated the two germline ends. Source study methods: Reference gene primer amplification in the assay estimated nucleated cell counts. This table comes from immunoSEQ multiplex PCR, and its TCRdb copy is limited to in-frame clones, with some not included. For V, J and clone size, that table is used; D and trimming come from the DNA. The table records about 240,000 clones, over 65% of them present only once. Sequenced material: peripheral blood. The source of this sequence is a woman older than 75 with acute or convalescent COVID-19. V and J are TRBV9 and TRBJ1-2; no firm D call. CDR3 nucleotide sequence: TGTGCCAGCAGCGTAGCCCCAGGCGATTTTTATGGCTACACCTTC. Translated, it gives CASSVAPGDFYGYTF.